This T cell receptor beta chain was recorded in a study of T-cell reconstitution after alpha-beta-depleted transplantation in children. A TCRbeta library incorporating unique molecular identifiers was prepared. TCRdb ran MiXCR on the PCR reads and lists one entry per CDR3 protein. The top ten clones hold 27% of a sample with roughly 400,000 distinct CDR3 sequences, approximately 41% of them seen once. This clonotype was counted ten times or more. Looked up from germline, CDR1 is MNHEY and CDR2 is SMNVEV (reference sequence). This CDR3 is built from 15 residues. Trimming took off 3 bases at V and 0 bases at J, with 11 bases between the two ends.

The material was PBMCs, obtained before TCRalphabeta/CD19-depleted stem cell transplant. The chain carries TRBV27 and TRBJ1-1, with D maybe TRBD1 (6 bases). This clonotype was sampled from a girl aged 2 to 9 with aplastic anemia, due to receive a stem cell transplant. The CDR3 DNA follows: TGTGCCAGCAGTTTGGGGGCAGGCTTGAACACTGAAGCTTTCTTT. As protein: CASSLGAGLNTEAFF.